This T cell receptor beta chain was found in a study of cytomegalovirus exposure and HLA in healthy donors. Study observations and caveats: Association of a missense DCLRE1C variant with TCR beta V- and J-gene trimming was reported in a later analysis. Researchers counted roughly 150 TCR beta chains as cytomegalovirus-associated.

Vbeta (60) and Jbeta (13) primers were used in the PCR. The repertoire was sequenced with immunoSEQ multiplex PCR; TCRdb's copy has only in-frame clones and lacks some. This repertoire includes about 160,000 clones. The V gene's germline CDR1 is SGHTA and CDR2 FQGNSA. This CDR3 region has 14 residues. The V gene lost 4 bases and the J gene lost 0 bases, with 10 bases spanning the gap. With regard to this clone: The antigen is undetermined.

This sequence was found in a woman aged 55-70 years in good health and CMV-seronegative. Sequences were obtained from PBMCs. The genes are TRBV7-2 and TRBJ2-7, with a possible D match to TRBD1 (5 bases). CDR3 sequence (DNA): TGTGCCAGCAGCTCCAGGGCGTACTCCTACGAGCAGTACTTC. Translating gives CASSSRAYSYEQYF.